This T cell receptor (beta chain) was sequenced during a study of OX40 agonist ivuxolimab in advanced cancers. On the study more broadly: Treatment of patients was with ivuxolimab, an agonistic anti-OX40 (CD134) antibody. Patients were dosed intravenously with ivuxolimab at 0.01 to 10 mg/kg every 2 weeks. Study findings and constraints: Clonal expansion among partial responders at 0.1-3.0 mg/kg ranked near the lowest.

Sequencing used immunoSEQ multiplex PCR; TCRdb keeps in-frame clones, though not all of them. The sample records under 70,000 clones, around 87% being singletons. The V and J ends lost 1 base and 2 bases, in that order; junction bases with no gene match: 6. CDR1 is LGHNT, CDR2 FRNRAP, per germline. The CDR3 runs 16 residues. With respect to this clone: Its antigen is not known.

The chain couples TRBV12-5 to TRBJ2-3; TRBD1 matches at 7 bases. The TCR sequence derives from an adult with an advanced solid tumor such as melanoma, head and neck, liver or kidney cancer. The sequencing used CD4+ or CD8+ T cells sorted from blood, collected in a trial of the OX40 agonist ivuxolimab. The chain's CDR3 is CASGLGTRGTTDTQYF. In nucleotides, the CDR3 is TGTGCTAGTGGTTTGGGCACCAGGGGGACCACAGATACGCAGTATTTT.